The 27 T cell receptor beta chains below all came from one sample that was sequenced in a study of shared T cell receptors in the human thymus. Sequencing was performed with immunoSEQ multiplex PCR; in TCRdb, only in-frame clones are kept and a portion is missing. The table has 450,000 to 650,000 clones, around 78% seen once. Separately, the same data were catalogued under a study of human thymus T cells.

Sequenced sample: thymocytes. These receptors originate from a boy under two years old with a congenital heart defect.

This clone was counted only a few times. The chain employs TRBV7-9 and TRBJ2-5; tentatively, D is TRBD2 (6 bases). The CDR3 runs 17 residues. V was trimmed by 1 base and J by 5 bases, leaving 20 bases between them. The germline V gene encodes CDR1 SEHNR and CDR2 FQNEAQ (reference sequence). CDR3 bases: TGTGCCAGCAGCTTAGAGGAGGGCAGAGCGGCTGGGGAGACCCAGTACTTC. It yields the protein CASSLEEGRAAGETQYF.

This clone was seen only a few times. The chain uses TRBV25-1 and TRBJ2-7; 12 positions match TRBD1. Germline CDR1 MGHDK, CDR2 SYGVNS. The CDR3 loop spans 17 amino acids. V trimming: 6 bases; J trimming: 5 bases; junction bases outside the gene matches: 14. The CDR3 DNA follows: TGTGCCAGCAGGGGTCCCGGGACAGGGGGCAAGGAGAACGAGCAGTACTTC. Protein: CASRGPGTGGKENEQYF.

The J gene is TRBJ1-5, the V gene TRBV4-1; D is perhaps TRBD1 (5 bases). The ends were cut back, 4 bases at V and 3 bases at J, with 13 bases in the middle. Germline V gives CDR1 MGHRA, CDR2 YSYEKL. The CDR3 consists of 15 residues. The chain's CDR3 is CASSPSWGDNQPQHF. The CDR3 DNA follows: TGCGCCAGCAGCCCCTCCTGGGGGGACAATCAGCCCCAGCATTTT.

The chain has TRBV2 and TRBJ2-5; no clear D. V lost 5 bases and J 1 base, leaving 8 bases between the germline ends. From germline, CDR1 is SNHLY and CDR2 FYNNEI. This CDR3 has 13 amino acids. CDR3 coding DNA: TGTGCCAGCAGTTACGGTCCCCAAGAGACCCAGTACTTC. Amino acid sequence: CASSYGPQETQYF.

This chain uses TRBV19 with TRBJ2-2, with TRBD2 matching 8 bases. The CDR3 spans 16 residues. J was trimmed by 2 bases and V by 5 bases; bases with no gene match: 7. Per the germline V gene, CDR1 is LNHDA and CDR2 is SQIVND (reference sequence). CDR3 amino acids: CASSPLADANTGELFF. The CDR3 region has the DNA TGTGCCAGTAGTCCACTAGCGGACGCTAACACCGGGGAGCTGTTTTTT.

The chain combines TRBV6-4 with TRBJ2-4; D is perhaps TRBD1 (5 bases). Trimming pared 0 bases from V and 3 bases from J, leaving 12 bases between. The germline CDR1 and CDR2 sequences are MRHNA and SNTAGT. The CDR3 contains 16 residues. The CDR3 sequence: CASSDSGRVGKNIQYF. CDR3 DNA: TGTGCCAGCAGTGACTCAGGCAGGGTGGGCAAAAACATTCAGTACTTC.

The CDR3 DNA follows: TGTGCCAGCAGCTTACTTGCCCACCGGGGAGAGCAGTACTTC. Encoded protein: CASSLLAHRGEQYF. The V call is TRBV7-9, the J call TRBJ2-7; perhaps TRBD2 as D (5 bases). This CDR3 has 14 amino acids. Germline lookup yields CDR1 SEHNR and CDR2 FQNEAQ (reference sequence). V lost 2 bases and J 7 bases, leaving 15 bases between the germline ends.

The chain recombines TRBV28 with TRBJ2-7; 8 nucleotides agree with TRBD2. The germline V gene encodes CDR1 MDHEN and CDR2 SYDVKM. The trim removed 7 bases at V and 2 bases at J, leaving 7 bases unmatched. CDR3 size: 14 residues. DNA of the CDR3: TGTGCCAGCAATCTAGCGGGCCTAGCCTACGAGCAGTACTTC. Encoded protein: CASNLAGLAYEQYF.

The chain combines TRBV10-2 with TRBJ2-1, with TRBD2 matching 9 bases. Germline CDR1 reads WSHSY; CDR2 reads SAAADI. V lost 2 bases to trimming and J lost 6 bases; unmatched junction nucleotides: 8. The CDR3 spans 16 residues. The CDR3: CASSEGTSSSRNEQFF. CDR3 sequence (DNA): TGCGCCAGCAGTGAGGGGACTAGCTCGTCCCGCAATGAGCAGTTCTTC.

The V call is TRBV2, the J call TRBJ2-7; D unresolved. V lost 7 bases to trimming and J lost 2 bases, with 9 bases between them. The CDR3 covers 12 residues. Germline loops: CDR1 SNHLY, CDR2 FYNNEI. The CDR3 nucleotides are TGTGCCAGCAATCGGGTCCCCTACGAGCAGTACTTC. It encodes CASNRVPYEQYF. Drawing the rest from reference TRBV2 and TRBJ2-7, the complete variable domain is EPEVTQTPSHQVTQMGQEVILRCVPISNHLYFYWYRQILGQKVEFLVSFYNNEISEKSEIFDDQFSVERPDGSNFTLKIRSTKLEDSAMYFCASNRVPYEQYFGPGTRLTVT.

V usage is TRBV7-6 and J usage is TRBJ1-3; maybe TRBD1 (6 bases). This CDR3 has 16 residues. Trimming took 5 bases from V and 3 from J, leaving 17 bases between them. CDR1 is SGHVS and CDR2 is FNYEAQ in the germline V gene. This CDR3 is CASSRDYYRDGNTIYF. The DNA for the CDR3 is TGTGCCAGCAGCCGCGATTACTACAGGGATGGAAACACCATATATTTT. Full variable domain (outside the CDR3, taken from reference TRBV7-6 and TRBJ1-3): GAGVSQSPRYKVTKRGQDVALRCDPISGHVSLYWYRQALGQGPEFLTYFNYEAQQDKSGLPNDRFSAERPEGSISTLTIQRTEQRDSAMYRCASSRDYYRDGNTIYFGEGSWLTVV.

In regard to this clone: A read error may produce the germline difference seen at one junction end. The rearrangement links TRBV6-5 to TRBJ1-1, with 7 bases fitting TRBD1. Germline values: CDR1 MNHEY, CDR2 SVGAGI. There are 15 residues in the CDR3. CDR3 nucleotide sequence: TGTGCCAGCAGGTACTCGGGACAGCCGAACACTGAAGCTTTCTTT. It is translated as CASRYSGQPNTEAFF.

The CDR3 protein is CASSPYRLRNTGELFF. The CDR3 region has the DNA TGTGCCAGCAGTCCCTACCGACTCAGGAACACCGGGGAGCTGTTTTTT. The rearrangement links TRBV28 to TRBJ2-2; D ambiguous. Germline lookup yields CDR1 MDHEN and CDR2 SYDVKM. The CDR3 is made up of 16 amino acids. V was shortened by 5 bases and J by 1 base, with 14 bases between the two germline ends.

V is TRBV10-3 and J is TRBJ2-2; 7 nucleotides align to TRBD1. There are 16 residues in the CDR3. Germline V gene lookup returns CDR1 ENHRY and CDR2 SYGVKD. Trimming cost V 8 bases and J 0 bases; bases outside gene matches: 9. The CDR3 region has the DNA TGTGCCATCGGAGTCGAAGGGACAGCGAACACCGGGGAGCTGTTTTTT. This codes for CAIGVEGTANTGELFF.

This chain links TRBV25-1 with TRBJ2-7; the D gene is possibly TRBD1 (5 bases). CDR3 length: 13 amino acids. Germline loops: CDR1 MGHDK, CDR2 SYGVNS. Deletions cut 7 bases from V and 4 bases from J, with 14 bases between. The CDR3 reads CASISTATYEQYF. The CDR3 DNA follows: TGTGCCAGCATCTCGACAGCCACGTACGAGCAGTACTTC.

V is TRBV5-6 and J is TRBJ1-4; no definite D call. The germline V gene encodes CDR1 SGHDT and CDR2 YYEEEE. V was cut by 2 bases and J by 10 bases, with 6 bases left in between. The CDR3 spans 11 residues. CDR3 bases: TGTGCCAGCAGCTTCCGGGGAAAACTGTTTTTT. Protein: CASSFRGKLFF.

This chain connects TRBV25-1 to TRBJ2-3; TRBD2 matches at 7 bases. This CDR3 is built from 16 residues. The V segment lost 5 bases and the J segment 2 bases; nucleotides outside the gene matches: 10. Germline assignment: CDR1 MGHDK and CDR2 SYGVNS. DNA for the CDR3: TGTGCCAGCAGTAGCCCGGAGGGAGGGATCACAGATACGCAGTATTTT. It encodes CASSSPEGGITDTQYF.

The chain couples TRBV5-1 to TRBJ2-7; 10 positions agree with TRBD2. CDR1 is SGHRS and CDR2 is YFSETQ in the germline V gene. Trimming at V came to 7 bases and at J to 5 bases, leaving 12 bases not matched to a gene. The CDR3 is made up of 15 amino acids. The CDR3, as DNA: TGCGCCAGCTCAGAACCGGGACTAGCGACCCACGAGCAGTACTTC. Translation gives CASSEPGLATHEQYF.

The chain uses TRBV4-3 and TRBJ2-7; TRBD2 matches at 13 bases. Germline CDR1 LGHNA, CDR2 YSLEER. V shed 3 bases, J shed 7 bases, and the junction held 6 bases outside the gene matches. CDR3 length: 15 residues. The CDR3 is CASSHLLAGGREQYF. CDR3 nucleotide sequence: TGCGCCAGCAGCCACCTACTAGCGGGAGGGCGGGAGCAGTACTTC.

This chain links TRBV4-2 with TRBJ2-7, with 8 bases that match TRBD1. CDR1 is LGHNA and CDR2 is YNFKEQ in the germline V gene. This CDR3 spans 15 amino acids. V shed 4 bases and J 0 bases; nucleotides not matched to a gene: 5. In nucleotides, the CDR3 is TGTGCCAGCAGCCCTGGGACAGGAAGCTCCTACGAGCAGTACTTC. Its protein is CASSPGTGSSYEQYF.

This clone was counted once. The chain employs TRBV5-1 and TRBJ2-5; D is possibly TRBD1 (6 bases). Germline assignment: CDR1 SGHRS and CDR2 YFSETQ. V was pared by 4 bases and J by 0 bases, with 13 bases between. The CDR3 extends over 15 amino acids. This CDR3 reads CASSTRDTYQETQYF. CDR3 nucleotide sequence: TGCGCCAGCAGCACCCGGGACACCTACCAAGAGACCCAGTACTTC.

This chain links TRBV28 with TRBJ2-7; 7 nucleotides align to TRBD1. Looked up from germline, CDR1 is MDHEN and CDR2 is SYDVKM. Germline trimming cut 7 bases from V and 3 bases from J; bases unmatched to any gene: 9. The CDR3 covers 14 residues. The CDR3 spells CASKVEGGSYEQYF. Written as DNA, the CDR3 is TGTGCCAGCAAGGTGGAAGGGGGCAGCTACGAGCAGTACTTC.

The chain recombines TRBV5-1 with TRBJ2-1, with D unclear. V gave up 3 bases and J gave up 6 bases, with 7 bases separating them. The CDR3 covers 12 residues. Per germline, CDR1 SGHRS and CDR2 YFSETQ. The DNA for the CDR3 is TGCGCCAGCAGCTCCGGCGGCAATGAGCAGTTCTTC. It specifies CASSSGGNEQFF. The entire variable domain, with the rest obtained from reference TRBV5-1 and TRBJ2-1, is as follows: KAGVTQTPRYLIKTRGQQVTLSCSPISGHRSVSWYQQTPGQGLQFLFEYFSETQRNKGNFPGRFSGRQFSNSRSEMNVSTLELGDSALYLCASSSGGNEQFFGPGTRLTVL.

The chain links TRBV4-3 to TRBJ2-3, with D perhaps TRBD2 (5 bases). The V gene lost 0 bases and the J gene lost 5 bases, with 12 bases spanning the gap. Germline CDR1 is LGHNA and CDR2 is YSLEER. This CDR3 spans 15 amino acids. The chain's CDR3 is CASSQDTRAEDTQYF. As DNA, the CDR3 is TGCGCCAGCAGCCAAGATACCCGAGCGGAAGATACGCAGTATTTT.

This chain joins TRBV7-9 and TRBJ2-1; 8 positions match TRBD1. V lost 11 bases, J lost 3 bases, and 3 bases stayed unmatched. The CDR3 covers 12 residues. Germline assignment: CDR1 SEHNR and CDR2 FQNEAQ (reference sequence). DNA for the CDR3: TGTGCCGGACAGGGCGGCTACAATGAGCAGTTCTTC. Translating it yields CAGQGGYNEQFF. The whole variable domain, filled in from reference TRBV7-9 and TRBJ2-1, reads DTGVSQNPRHKITKRGQNVTFRCDPISEHNRLYWYRQTLGQGPEFLTYFQNEAQLEKSRLLSDRFSAERPKGSFSTLEIQRTEQGDSAMYLCAGQGGYNEQFFGPGTRLTVL.

A single count supports this clone. The chain links TRBV27 to TRBJ1-2, with 11 nucleotides matching TRBD1. The CDR3 loop spans 15 amino acids. Germline assignment: CDR1 MNHEY and CDR2 SMNVEV (reference sequence). V was pared by 5 bases and J by 4 bases, with 6 bases of the junction left unmatched. CDR3 sequence: CASSTGQGASYGYTF. The DNA for the CDR3 is TGTGCCAGCAGTACCGGACAGGGGGCCTCCTATGGCTACACCTTC.

The V and J genes are TRBV14 and TRBJ1-2, with D hard to call. The length of the CDR3 is 17 residues. Germline V CDR1 and CDR2: SGHDN, FVKESK. V lost 1 base and J lost 1, with 16 bases in between. The CDR3 protein is CASSQGAKTSHNYGYTF. The CDR3 bases are TGTGCCAGCAGCCAAGGGGCCAAGACATCCCATAACTATGGCTACACCTTC.